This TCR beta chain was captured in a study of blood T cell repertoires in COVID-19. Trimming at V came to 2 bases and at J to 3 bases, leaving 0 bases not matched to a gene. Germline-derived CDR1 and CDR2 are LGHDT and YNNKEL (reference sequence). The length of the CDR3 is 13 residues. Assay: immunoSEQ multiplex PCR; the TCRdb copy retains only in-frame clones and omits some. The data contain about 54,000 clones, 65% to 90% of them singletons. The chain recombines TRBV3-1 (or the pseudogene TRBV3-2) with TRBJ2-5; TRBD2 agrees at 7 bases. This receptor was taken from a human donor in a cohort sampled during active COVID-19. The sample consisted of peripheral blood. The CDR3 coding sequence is TGTGCCAGCAGCCAACTAGCGGAAGAGACCCAGTACTTC. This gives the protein CASSQLAEETQYF.